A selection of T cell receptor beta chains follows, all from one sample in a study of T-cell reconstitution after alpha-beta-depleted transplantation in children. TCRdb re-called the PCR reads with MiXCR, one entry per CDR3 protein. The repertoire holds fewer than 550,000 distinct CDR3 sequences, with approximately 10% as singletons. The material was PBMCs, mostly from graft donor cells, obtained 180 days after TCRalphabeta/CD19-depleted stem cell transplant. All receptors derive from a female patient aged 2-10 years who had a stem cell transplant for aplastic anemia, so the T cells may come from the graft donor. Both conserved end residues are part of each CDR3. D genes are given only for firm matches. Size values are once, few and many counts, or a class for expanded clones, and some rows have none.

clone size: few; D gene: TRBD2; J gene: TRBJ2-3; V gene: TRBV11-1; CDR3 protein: CASSALAGGPVFISDTQYF; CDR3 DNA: TGTGCCAGCAGCGCACTTGCGGGAGGGCCTGTCTTCATCTCAGATACGCAGTATTTT
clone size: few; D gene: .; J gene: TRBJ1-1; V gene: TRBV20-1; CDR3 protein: CSVRRNTEAFF; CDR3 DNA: TGCAGTGTTAGGAGGAACACTGAAGCTTTCTTT
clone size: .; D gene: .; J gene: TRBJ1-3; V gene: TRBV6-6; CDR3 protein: CASSSSGAIYF; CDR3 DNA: TGTGCCAGCAGTTCCAGCGGGGCCATATATTTT
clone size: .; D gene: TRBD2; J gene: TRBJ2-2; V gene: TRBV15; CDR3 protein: CATSRDGLAGTGELFF; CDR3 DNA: TGTGCCACCAGCAGAGATGGACTAGCGGGAACCGGGGAGCTGTTTTTT
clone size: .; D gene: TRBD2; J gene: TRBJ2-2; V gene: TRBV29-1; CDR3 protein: CSVEGLAGVMNTGELFF; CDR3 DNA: TGCAGCGTTGAAGGTTTAGCGGGAGTAATGAACACCGGGGAGCTGTTTTTT
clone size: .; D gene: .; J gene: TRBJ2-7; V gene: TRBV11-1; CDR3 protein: CASSPSWGTYEQYF; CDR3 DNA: TGTGCCAGCAGCCCATCTTGGGGAACCTACGAGCAGTACTTC
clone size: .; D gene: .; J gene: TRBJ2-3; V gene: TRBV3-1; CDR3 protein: CASSLPGVDTQYF; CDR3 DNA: TGTGCCAGCAGCCTTCCAGGGGTAGATACGCAGTATTTT
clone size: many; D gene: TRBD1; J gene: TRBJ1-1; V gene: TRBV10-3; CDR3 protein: CAISRDRGRTEAFF; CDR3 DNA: TGTGCCATCAGCCGGGACAGGGGGCGGACTGAAGCTTTCTTT
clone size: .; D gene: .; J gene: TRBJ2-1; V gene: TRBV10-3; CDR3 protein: CAISESTTSKFF; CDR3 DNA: TGTGCCATCAGTGAGTCGACGACTAGTAAGTTCTTC
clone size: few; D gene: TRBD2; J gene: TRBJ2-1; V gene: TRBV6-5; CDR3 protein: CASSYLAGGLEQFF; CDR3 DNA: TGTGCCAGCAGTTACCTAGCGGGGGGTTTGGAGCAGTTCTTC
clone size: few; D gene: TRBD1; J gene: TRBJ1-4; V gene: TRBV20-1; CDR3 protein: CSARDIFDRGNEKLFF; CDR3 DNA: TGCAGTGCTAGAGATATTTTTGACAGGGGGAATGAAAAACTGTTTTTT
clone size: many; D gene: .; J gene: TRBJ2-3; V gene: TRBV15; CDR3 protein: CATSRHRLLRFIGEDTQYF; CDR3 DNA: TGTGCCACCAGCAGGCACCGCTTGCTAAGGTTTATTGGTGAAGATACGCAGTATTTT
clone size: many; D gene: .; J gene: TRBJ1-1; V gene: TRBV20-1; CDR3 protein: CSAPFRVLNTEAFF; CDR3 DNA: TGCAGTGCTCCCTTCAGGGTATTGAACACTGAAGCTTTCTTT
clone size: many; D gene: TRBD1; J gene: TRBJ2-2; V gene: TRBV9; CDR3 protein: CASSDTGVGTGELFF; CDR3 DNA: TGTGCCAGCAGCGATACAGGGGTAGGAACCGGGGAGCTGTTTTTT
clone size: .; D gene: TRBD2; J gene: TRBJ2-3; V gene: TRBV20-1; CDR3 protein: CSARDFTTSGRRGTDTQYF; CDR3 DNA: TGCAGTGCTAGAGATTTTACTACTAGCGGGAGGCGGGGCACAGATACGCAGTATTTT
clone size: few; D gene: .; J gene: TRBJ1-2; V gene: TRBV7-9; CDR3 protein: CASSLADRFGYTF; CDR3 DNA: TGTGCCAGCAGCTTAGCGGACAGATTCGGCTACACCTTC
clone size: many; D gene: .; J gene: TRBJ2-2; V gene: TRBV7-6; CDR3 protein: CASSQRLGGMGTGELFF; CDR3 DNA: TGTGCCAGCAGCCAACGCCTCGGGGGCATGGGCACCGGGGAGCTGTTTTTT
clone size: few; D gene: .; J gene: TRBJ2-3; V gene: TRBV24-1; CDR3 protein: CATSDRPTTQYF; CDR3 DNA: TGTGCCACCAGTGACCGCCCCACGACGCAGTATTTT
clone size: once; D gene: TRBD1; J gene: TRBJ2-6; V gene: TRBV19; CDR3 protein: CASSIGDRGMTF; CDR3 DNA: TGTGCCAGTAGTATCGGGGACAGGGGCATGACTTTC
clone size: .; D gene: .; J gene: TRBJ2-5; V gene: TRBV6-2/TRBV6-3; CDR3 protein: CASSYSIAKETQYF; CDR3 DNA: TGTGCCAGCAGTTACTCGATTGCAAAAGAGACCCAGTACTTC
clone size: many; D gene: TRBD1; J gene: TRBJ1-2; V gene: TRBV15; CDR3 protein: CATSRGGTGGWNYGYTF; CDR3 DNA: TGTGCCACCAGCAGAGGGGGGACAGGGGGCTGGAACTATGGCTACACCTTC
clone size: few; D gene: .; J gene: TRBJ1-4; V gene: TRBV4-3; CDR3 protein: CASSQYPGRAPEKLFF; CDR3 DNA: TGCGCCAGCAGCCAGTACCCAGGGAGAGCGCCGGAAAAACTGTTTTTT
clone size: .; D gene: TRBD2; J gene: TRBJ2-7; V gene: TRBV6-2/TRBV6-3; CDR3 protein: CASSRLLAGPWEQYF; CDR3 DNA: TGTGCCAGCAGTCGCCTACTAGCGGGGCCCTGGGAGCAGTACTTC
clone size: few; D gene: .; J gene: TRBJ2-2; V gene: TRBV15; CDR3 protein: CATSRDSAGPGELFF; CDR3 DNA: TGTGCCACCAGCAGAGATTCTGCAGGGCCCGGGGAGCTGTTTTTT
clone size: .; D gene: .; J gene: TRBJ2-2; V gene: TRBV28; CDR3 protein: CASSITGTGTGELFF; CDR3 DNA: TGTGCCAGCAGCATAACAGGGACCGGCACCGGGGAGCTGTTTTTT
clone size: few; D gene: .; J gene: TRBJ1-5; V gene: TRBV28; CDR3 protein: CASSPWQGQPQHF; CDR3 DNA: TGTGCCAGCAGTCCCTGGCAGGGGCAGCCCCAGCATTTT
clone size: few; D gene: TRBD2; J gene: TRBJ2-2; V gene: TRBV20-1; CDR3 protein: CSARVGGRKHTGELFF; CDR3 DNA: TGCAGTGCTAGAGTGGGCGGGAGGAAGCACACCGGGGAGCTGTTTTTT